A single sample gave rise to the 2 T cell receptor beta chains below, sequenced in a study of cytomegalovirus exposure and HLA in healthy donors. A multiplex PCR was run with 60 Vbeta primers and 13 Jbeta primers. The protocol was immunoSEQ multiplex PCR, while the TCRdb copy is restricted to in-frame clones and leaves out a portion. Seen here are 150,000 to 200,000 clones, roughly 86% observed once, and the top ten hold approximately 1.7%. Source material: PBMCs. The receptors here all came from a woman between 18 and 29 years old in good health and CMV-seronegative.

The V and J genes are TRBV6-5 and TRBJ1-2; D gene unclear. Germline V CDR1 and CDR2: MNHEY, SVGAGI. CDR3 size: 13 residues. Trimming pared 2 bases from V and 3 bases from J, leaving 7 bases between. The CDR3 sequence: CASSYVADYGYTF. Written as DNA, the CDR3 is TGTGCCAGCAGTTACGTCGCGGACTATGGCTACACCTTC.

This clone was seen just once. The gene calls are TRBV27 and TRBJ2-3; D is unresolved. CDR3 size: 13 residues. Germline V lookup: CDR1 MNHEY, CDR2 SMNVEV (reference sequence). The ends were cut back, 3 bases at V and 6 bases at J, with 10 bases in the middle. This chain's CDR3 is CASSFNGWDTQYF. In DNA form, the CDR3 reads TGTGCCAGCAGTTTTAACGGTTGGGATACGCAGTATTTT.